The next 16 T cell receptor beta chains were all read from a single sample in a study of cytomegalovirus exposure and HLA in healthy donors (dated 2017 in TCRdb). Preparation of the library involved the immunoSEQ multiplex PCR assay. For the multiplex PCR, a mixture combining 60 forward primers for TCR Vbeta segments and 13 reverse primers for TCR Jbeta segments was used. TCRdb took this table from immuneACCESS and kept in-frame rearrangements with V and J called. Such tables lack part of the clones; where checked against another copy, unresolved V genes explain under half of the gap, and the rest is unexplained. The sample table contains under 150,000 clones; only one count was recorded for 65% to 85% of them. More than 2.5% of the sample is held by the ten biggest clonotypes. Source material: PBMCs. These receptors all come from a male donor in good health and CMV-seronegative.

The chain uses TRBV7-8 and TRBJ2-1; TRBD2 might be the D (6 bases). The CDR3 is 13 residues long. Trimming removed 1 base from V and 9 bases from J, with 10 bases in between. Germline V gives CDR1 SGHVS, CDR2 FQNEAQ. This CDR3 reads CASSLGLVPEQFF. In nucleotides, the CDR3 is TGTGCCAGCAGCTTAGGACTAGTTCCTGAGCAGTTCTTC.

The J gene is TRBJ1-2, the V gene TRBV7-3, with D unresolved. This CDR3 spans 15 amino acids. Trimming cost V 5 bases and J 7 bases, with 20 bases left between them. Looked up from germline, CDR1 is SGHTA and CDR2 is FQGTGA. CDR3 loop: CASSPGPSGKGGYTF. The CDR3 DNA reads TGTGCCAGCAGCCCGGGTCCCAGCGGCAAGGGTGGCTACACCTTC. Complete variable domain (other parts from reference TRBV7-3 and TRBJ1-2): GAGVSQTPSNKVTEKGKYVELRCDPISGHTALYWYRQSLGQGPEFLIYFQGTGAADDSGLPNDRFFAVRPEGSVSTLKIQRTERGDSAVYLCASSPGPSGKGGYTFGSGTRLTVV.

The chain has TRBV4-1 and TRBJ2-7; 8 positions agree with TRBD2. V lost 2 bases to trimming and J lost 2 bases; unmatched junction nucleotides: 5. CDR3 length: 15 amino acids. Germline CDR1 and CDR2: MGHRA and YSYEKL. CDR3 in amino acids: CASSQSLAGTYEQYF. CDR3 in DNA: TGCGCCAGCAGCCAATCTCTAGCGGGCACCTACGAGCAGTACTTC.

The chain is built from TRBV7-2 and TRBJ1-1; unclear D gene. In germline, CDR1 is SGHTA, CDR2 FQGNSA. The CDR3 has 15 amino acids. The germline V and J ends were trimmed by 2 bases and 6 bases, with 16 bases remaining between them. The CDR3 region has the DNA TGTGCCAGCAGCTTATTCGTTGCAGGTATTGCTGAAGCTTTCTTT. It translates to CASSLFVAGIAEAFF.

The J gene is TRBJ2-3, the V gene TRBV7-9; D may be TRBD1 (6 bases). The CDR3 has 13 amino acids. Between the trimmed V and J ends, which lost 5 bases and 1 base, there was a span of 7 bases. Per the germline V gene, CDR1 is SEHNR and CDR2 is FQNEAQ (reference sequence). Here the CDR3 DNA reads TGTGCCAGCAGCCGACAGGGCACAGATACGCAGTATTTT. Translated, it gives CASSRQGTDTQYF.

V usage is TRBV29-1 and J usage is TRBJ2-3; D is possibly TRBD1 (5 bases). Trimming stripped 3 bases from V and 3 bases from J, with 16 bases between. Germline V gene data show CDR1 as SQVTM and CDR2 as ANQGSEA. The CDR3 is made up of 15 amino acids. This CDR3 reads CSVESGEAGTDTQYF. The CDR3 DNA reads TGCAGCGTTGAGAGTGGCGAGGCAGGGACAGATACGCAGTATTTT.

The gene calls are TRBV6-6 and TRBJ2-2; 8 nucleotides agree with TRBD2. Trimming took 0 bases from V and 7 from J; bases not matched to a gene: 7. Germline CDR1 is MNHNY and CDR2 is SVGAGI (reference sequence). CDR3 length: 16 amino acids. CDR3: CASSYSSPAGGGELFF. Here the CDR3 DNA reads TGTGCCAGCAGTTACTCGAGTCCGGCGGGAGGCGGGGAGCTGTTTTTT.

Written as DNA, the CDR3 is TGCGCCAGCAGCCAAGATTTTCCTAGCGGGATTGGGCGCTCCTACGAGCAGTACTTC. Translation: CASSQDFPSGIGRSYEQYF. The gene calls are TRBV4-3 and TRBJ2-7, with TRBD2 matching over 9 bases. Germline lookup yields CDR1 LGHNA and CDR2 YSLEER. V lost 0 bases to trimming and J lost 0 bases; unmatched junction nucleotides: 12. The CDR3 is 19 amino acids.

The chain employs TRBV28 and TRBJ2-7, with 7 bases fitting TRBD2. CDR3 length equals 15 residues. V shed 2 bases, J shed 5 bases, and the junction held 9 bases outside the gene matches. Germline CDR1 MDHEN, CDR2 SYDVKM. The CDR3 protein is CASSLMIQRENEQYF. DNA of the CDR3: TGTGCCAGCAGTTTAATGATCCAGCGGGAAAACGAGCAGTACTTC.

The table lists this clone with a few counts. The chain links TRBV29-1 to TRBJ2-3; unclear D gene. V lost 0 bases and J lost 0, with 7 bases in between. The CDR3 is made up of 14 amino acids. Germline V CDR1 and CDR2: SQVTM, ANQGSEA. The CDR3 region is CSVEDPGSTDTQYF. CDR3 nucleotides: TGCAGCGTTGAAGATCCCGGGAGCACAGATACGCAGTATTTT.

This clone was picked up a small number of times. The chain joins TRBV7-9 to TRBJ1-1; 11 bases match TRBD1. V gave up 4 bases and J gave up 3 bases; unmatched junction bases: 4. The germline V gene encodes CDR1 SEHNR and CDR2 FQNEAQ (reference sequence). This CDR3 contains 15 residues. The CDR3, as DNA: TGTGCCAGCAGCTGGGGACAGGGGGTTCACACTGAAGCTTTCTTT. Translated: CASSWGQGVHTEAFF.

The chain employs TRBV2 and TRBJ2-5, with a possible D match to TRBD2 (6 bases). V lost 3 bases, J lost 2 bases, and 16 bases lay in between. This CDR3 has 16 amino acids. The germline CDR1 and CDR2 sequences are SNHLY and FYNNEI. The CDR3 bases are TGTGCCAGCAGTGATGGTGGGTGGGGGGAACAAGAGACCCAGTACTTC. It translates to CASSDGGWGEQETQYF.

The chain has TRBV19 and TRBJ2-1; possible D gene TRBD2, 6 bases. This CDR3 is 14 amino acids long. V was clipped by 5 bases and J by 4 bases, with 12 bases between them. Germline CDR1 LNHDA, CDR2 SQIVND (reference sequence). In nucleotides, the CDR3 is TGTGCCAGTAGTCATATGGGGGGTTACAATGAGCAGTTCTTC. It translates to CASSHMGGYNEQFF.

The sample holds one count of this clone. This rearrangement joins TRBV4-1 to TRBJ2-3, with TRBD2 matching over 7 bases. The CDR3 has 17 amino acids. Trimming cost V 0 bases and J 0 bases; bases outside gene matches: 6. CDR1 and CDR2 from the germline V gene are MGHRA and YSYEKL. The CDR3 is CASSQEGSGRSTDTQYF. The CDR3 DNA reads as TGCGCCAGCAGCCAAGAAGGTAGCGGGCGAAGCACAGATACGCAGTATTTT.

The J gene is TRBJ1-1, the V gene TRBV30, with a weak D call TRBD1 (6 bases). Trimming pared 0 bases from V and 3 bases from J, leaving 11 bases between. The germline V gene has CDR1 GTSNPN and CDR2 SVGIG (reference sequence). This CDR3 comprises 14 residues. The CDR3 loop is CAWSVLQGYTEAFF. For the CDR3, the DNA is TGTGCCTGGAGTGTACTCCAGGGGTACACTGAAGCTTTCTTT.

The rearrangement uses TRBV10-3 and TRBJ1-5; maybe TRBD1 (6 bases). Germline-derived CDR1 and CDR2 are ENHRY and SYGVKD. The V and J ends lost 8 bases and 7 bases respectively, with 21 bases between them. The CDR3 totals 15 residues. In DNA, the CDR3 is TGTGCCATCTCCGTGGACAGCCCCGCAGGGCAGCCCCAGCATTTT. Protein product: CAISVDSPAGQPQHF.